These 3 T cell receptor beta chains came from one sample sequenced in a study of CD8 T cells in Susac syndrome. RNA amounts of roughly 0.5 to 1 ug underwent reverse transcription with random hexamers. TCRdb reanalysed the immunoSEQ multiplex PCR reads using MiXCR and keeps one entry per CDR3 protein. The sample contains tens of thousands of distinct CDR3 sequences, 85% to 95% of which appear only once. The sample comprised CD8+ T cells from PBMCs. These receptors were collected from a human donor in good health.

The chain links TRBV2 to TRBJ2-7; 8 bases match TRBD1. Germline loops: CDR1 SNHLY, CDR2 FYNNEI. J lost 6 bases, V lost 6 bases, and 13 bases had no gene match. This CDR3 region has 15 residues. The CDR3 nucleotides are TGTGCCAGCAGCAGGAGGGCACAGGGGGTAACCGAGCAGTACTTC. Protein product: CASSRRAQGVTEQYF.

V is TRBV20-1 and J is TRBJ2-1; 8 bases fit TRBD2. CDR1 is DFQATT, CDR2 SNEGSKA, per germline (reference sequence). Germline trimming cut 0 bases from V and 5 bases from J; bases unmatched to any gene: 12. The CDR3 runs to 17 residues. CDR3 bases: TGCAGTGCTAGAGATTCCCCTCTAGCGGGCAAAGACAATGAGCAGTTCTTC. This gives the protein CSARDSPLAGKDNEQFF.

This chain uses TRBV27 with TRBJ1-6; no clear D. V lost 4 bases, J lost 10 bases, and 11 bases lay in between. The germline V gene has CDR1 MNHEY and CDR2 SMNVEV (reference sequence). The CDR3 contains 13 residues. This chain's CDR3 is CASSSVDGSPLHF. CDR3 DNA: TGTGCCAGCAGTTCAGTAGATGGGTCACCCCTCCACTTT.